These 28 T cell receptor beta chains came from one sample sequenced in a study of cytomegalovirus exposure and HLA in healthy donors (TCRdb year 2017). Library construction relied on the immunoSEQ multiplex PCR assay. The table was pulled from immuneACCESS by TCRdb, which kept in-frame rearrangements only. Such tables lose some clones; where checked, under half of the loss comes from unresolved V genes, and the rest has no known cause. Present in this sample are about 220,000 clones, 85% to 95% of which were seen just once. Of the sample, 0.8% to 1.2% is held by the ten largest clones. The sample taken for sequencing was PBMCs. These receptors were collected from a woman between 18 and 29 years old in good health and CMV-seronegative.

This chain connects TRBV2 to TRBJ1-1, with 7 bases matching TRBD1. The CDR3 totals 14 residues. CDR1 SNHLY and CDR2 FYNNEI come from the germline V gene. After removal of 11 bases from V and 1 base from J, the junction contained 10 bases not matched to a gene. The CDR3 protein is CAGTRQGGNTEAFF. CDR3 DNA sequence: TGTGCCGGGACCAGACAGGGAGGGAACACTGAAGCTTTCTTT. The full variable domain, completed using reference TRBV2 and TRBJ1-1, is EPEVTQTPSHQVTQMGQEVILRCVPISNHLYFYWYRQILGQKVEFLVSFYNNEISEKSEIFDDQFSVERPDGSNFTLKIRSTKLEDSAMYFCAGTRQGGNTEAFFGQGTRLTVV.

The gene calls are TRBV28 and TRBJ2-7; 8 bases line up with TRBD1. In germline, CDR1 is MDHEN, CDR2 SYDVKM. The CDR3 contains 18 residues. With V trimmed by 2 bases and J by 4 bases, 16 bases remained unmatched. The CDR3 spells CASSLQGATIGGSYEQYF. CDR3 nucleotides: TGTGCCAGCAGTTTACAGGGGGCTACCATAGGAGGGTCTTACGAGCAGTACTTC.

This rearrangement joins TRBV5-5 to TRBJ1-6, with unresolved D. The germline V gene encodes CDR1 SGHKS and CDR2 YYEKEE (reference sequence). This CDR3 region has 14 residues. V was pared by 0 bases and J by 5 bases, with 6 bases between. CDR3 sequence reads: CASSLGENNSPLHF. The DNA of the CDR3 is TGTGCCAGCAGCTTGGGAGAGAATAATTCACCCCTCCACTTT.

The V gene is TRBV28, the J gene TRBJ2-5; D is ambiguous. The germline CDR1 and CDR2 sequences are MDHEN and SYDVKM. This CDR3 spans 15 amino acids. Trimming pared 2 bases from V and 2 bases from J, leaving 12 bases between. The CDR3: CASSLTLPSQETQYF. CDR3 bases: TGTGCCAGCAGTTTAACCCTGCCCAGTCAAGAGACCCAGTACTTC.

The gene calls are TRBV30 and TRBJ1-5; D gene unclear. V lost 1 base, J lost 2 bases, and 6 bases lay in between. Germline assignment: CDR1 GTSNPN and CDR2 SVGIG (reference sequence). The CDR3 sequence is 13 residues long. In nucleotides, the CDR3 is TGTGCCTGGAGTGGACATGGCAATCAGCCCCAGCATTTT. Its translation is CAWSGHGNQPQHF. The full variable domain, in which reference TRBV30 and TRBJ1-5 provide the parts outside the CDR3, is SQTIHQWPATLVQPVGSPLSLECTVEGTSNPNLYWYRQAAGRGLQLLFYSVGIGQISSEVPQNLSASRPQDRQFILSSKKLLLSDSGFYLCAWSGHGNQPQHFGDGTRLSIL.

This sequence joins TRBV6-1 and TRBJ1-1; perhaps TRBD1 as D (5 bases). V was pared by 5 bases and J by 1 base, with 14 bases between. CDR3 length: 15 residues. Germline V gene lookup returns CDR1 MNHNS and CDR2 SASEGT. CDR3: CASSTRQIRNTEAFF. The CDR3 DNA is TGTGCCAGCAGTACACGACAGATTAGGAACACTGAAGCTTTCTTT.

This clone has a handful of counts. The chain has TRBV19 and TRBJ1-1; maybe TRBD1 (5 bases). The CDR3 runs to 17 residues. In germline, CDR1 is LNHDA, CDR2 SQIVND (reference sequence). V lost 7 bases and J lost 0, with 21 bases in between. CDR3 in amino acids: CASTPRQGSLMNTEAFF. Written as DNA, the CDR3 is TGTGCCAGTACCCCCAGGCAGGGATCCCTCATGAACACTGAAGCTTTCTTT.

V is TRBV6-1 and J is TRBJ2-3, with D maybe TRBD2 (6 bases). Trimming removed 0 bases from V and 14 bases from J, with 18 bases in between. From germline, CDR1 is MNHNS and CDR2 SASEGT. The CDR3 totals 14 residues. In nucleotides, the CDR3 is TGTGCCAGCAGTGAAGCGCGGGGCGAATCTAGGCGGTATTTT. This gives the protein CASSEARGESRRYF.

The chain couples TRBV11-2 to TRBJ1-2, with 8 positions matching TRBD1. Trimming removed 7 bases from V and 2 bases from J; junction bases left unmatched: 9. CDR1 and CDR2 from the germline V gene are SGHAT and FQNNGV. The CDR3 contains 15 residues. CDR3 loop: CASIPFAGGNYGYTF. The CDR3 DNA sequence: TGTGCCAGCATCCCCTTTGCAGGGGGCAACTATGGCTACACCTTC.

This clone has more than one count but fewer than ten. CDR3 region: CAWSVTTYEQYF. CDR3 sequence (DNA): TGTGCCTGGAGTGTAACTACCTACGAGCAGTACTTC. The chain couples TRBV30 to TRBJ2-7; D ambiguous. CDR3 length equals 12 residues. Germline V CDR1 and CDR2: GTSNPN, SVGIG (reference sequence). Trimming removed 0 bases from V and 2 bases from J, with 5 bases in between.

In its sample, this clone was seen a few times. The chain combines TRBV5-4 with TRBJ1-2; tentative D call: TRBD1 (5 bases). V lost 1 base to trimming and J lost 6 bases, with 7 bases between them. There are 12 residues in the CDR3. Germline CDR1 SGHNT, CDR2 YYREEE (reference sequence). CDR3 region: CASSLTRDGYTF. CDR3 coding DNA: TGTGCCAGCAGCTTGACCAGGGATGGCTACACCTTC.

The chain carries TRBV30 and TRBJ2-3; tentatively, D is TRBD1 (6 bases). The CDR3 extends over 14 amino acids. Germline CDR1 is GTSNPN and CDR2 is SVGIG (reference sequence). V lost 2 bases and J 4 bases, leaving 13 bases between the germline ends. The CDR3 is CAWSLGRGADTQYF. The DNA for the CDR3 is TGTGCCTGGAGTTTGGGCAGGGGAGCAGATACGCAGTATTTT.

This clone was seen once. The chain couples TRBV6-1 to TRBJ2-3, with D hard to call. Trimming removed 5 bases from V and 2 bases from J, with 8 bases in between. In germline, CDR1 is MNHNS, CDR2 SASEGT. The CDR3 is 13 residues long. CDR3 nucleotides: TGTGCCAGCAGTCAGATGAACACAGATACGCAGTATTTT. Encoded protein: CASSQMNTDTQYF.

In its sample, this clone was seen once. The gene calls are TRBV5-1 and TRBJ2-7; D is undetermined. This CDR3 is 14 amino acids long. Germline CDR1 is SGHRS and CDR2 is YFSETQ. V was cut by 7 bases and J by 6 bases, with 20 bases left in between. The CDR3 bases are TGCGCCAGCGCCCCCACCGGGTCTAAGTCCGAGCAGTACTTC. Translating it yields CASAPTGSKSEQYF.

The J gene is TRBJ2-2, the V gene TRBV11-2; D is undetermined. The V and J ends lost 4 bases and 7 bases respectively, with 10 bases between them. This CDR3 has 13 residues. Germline V gene sequence: CDR1 SGHAT, CDR2 FQNNGV. The CDR3, as DNA: TGTGCCAGCAGCTCCCAGTTCCACGGGGAGCTGTTTTTT. This encodes CASSSQFHGELFF. Filled out from reference TRBV11-2 and TRBJ2-2, the complete variable domain reads EAGVAQSPRYKIIEKRQSVAFWCNPISGHATLYWYQQILGQGPKLLIQFQNNGVVDDSQLPKDRFSAERLKGVDSTLKIQPAKLEDSAVYLCASSSQFHGELFFGEGSRLTVL.

This CDR3 is CASSLYPLAGGIEQFF. CDR3 bases: TGTGCCAGCAGCTTATACCCCCTAGCGGGAGGTATTGAGCAGTTCTTC. This sequence joins TRBV7-3 and TRBJ2-1; 11 nucleotides align to TRBD2. Trimming removed 2 bases from V and 9 bases from J; junction bases left unmatched: 9. CDR1 and CDR2 from the germline V gene are SGHTA and FQGTGA. CDR3 length: 16 amino acids.

The chain combines TRBV19 with TRBJ1-2; D gene ambiguous. This CDR3 has 18 residues. V lost 5 bases, J lost 0 bases, and 22 bases lay in between. Germline V gene sequence: CDR1 LNHDA, CDR2 SQIVND (reference sequence). In DNA, the CDR3 is TGTGCCAGTAGTCGGTCTCATTCCCCGGGAGCGGCTAACTATGGCTACACCTTC. Amino acids: CASSRSHSPGAANYGYTF.

On this clone: The sample carries other DNA sequences with the same CDR3. The chain joins TRBV29-1 to TRBJ1-3; no reliable D call. V was pared by 4 bases and J by 7 bases, with 8 bases between. This CDR3 has 11 residues. Germline lookup yields CDR1 SQVTM and CDR2 ANQGSEA. The CDR3 spells CSVASGNTIYF. The CDR3 nucleotides read TGCAGCGTTGCAAGCGGGAACACCATATATTTT.

The V gene is TRBV4-2, the J gene TRBJ2-7, with TRBD2 as a possible D gene (5 bases). The V gene lost 4 bases and the J gene lost 6 bases, with 22 bases spanning the gap. This CDR3 spans 16 amino acids. Germline V gives CDR1 LGHNA, CDR2 YNFKEQ. CDR3 sequence reads: CASSRAPLGGSSEQYF. The CDR3 DNA follows: TGTGCCAGCAGCCGAGCTCCTTTAGGCGGGTCCAGCGAGCAGTACTTC.

The V call is TRBV7-3, the J call TRBJ2-1; possible D gene TRBD2, 5 bases. Trimming removed 5 bases from V and 5 bases from J, with 13 bases in between. Germline loops: CDR1 SGHTA, CDR2 FQGTGA. This CDR3 region has 14 residues. The CDR3 nucleotides are TGTGCCAGCAGCATAGCCGGGATCAACAATGAGCAGTTCTTC. It specifies CASSIAGINNEQFF. The variable domain in full, with the rest retrieved from reference TRBV7-3 and TRBJ2-1, is GAGVSQTPSNKVTEKGKYVELRCDPISGHTALYWYRQSLGQGPEFLIYFQGTGAADDSGLPNDRFFAVRPEGSVSTLKIQRTERGDSAVYLCASSIAGINNEQFFGPGTRLTVL.

This clone occurred once. The chain is built from TRBV30 and TRBJ1-1; weak D call: TRBD1 (5 bases). Germline V gene data show CDR1 as GTSNPN and CDR2 as SVGIG (reference sequence). The V gene lost 1 base and the J gene lost 3 bases, with 18 bases spanning the gap. There are 16 residues in the CDR3. The CDR3 nucleotides read TGTGCCTGGAGTGGCAGGGTTATTCGGTTTGACACTGAAGCTTTCTTT. Amino acids: CAWSGRVIRFDTEAFF.

J is TRBJ1-5 and V is TRBV15, with 8 positions matching TRBD1. The CDR3 is 20 amino acids. CDR1 is LNHNV and CDR2 is YYDKDF in the germline V gene (reference sequence). The junction had 19 bases not matched to a gene; V was cut back by 1 base and J by 5 bases. The CDR3: CATSRGQFSRTDRGDQPQHF. Here the CDR3 DNA reads TGTGCCACCAGCAGAGGTCAGTTCTCGCGTACAGACAGGGGAGATCAGCCCCAGCATTTT.

V and J are TRBV5-1 and TRBJ2-2; 10 positions agree with TRBD1. The CDR3 is 16 residues long. With V trimmed by 0 bases and J by 7 bases, 6 bases remained unmatched. Germline CDR1 reads SGHRS; CDR2 reads YFSETQ. The CDR3 nucleotides are TGCGCCAGCAGCTTGGAGACAGGGGGCGGCCTCGGGGAGCTGTTTTTT. Translation gives CASSLETGGGLGELFF.

The CDR3 is CASSRSGRASTEQFF. The CDR3 DNA sequence: TGTGCCAGCAGCAGGAGCGGGAGGGCCTCCACTGAGCAGTTCTTC. The chain couples TRBV27 to TRBJ2-1; 10 positions agree with TRBD2. V was clipped by 6 bases and J by 9 bases; unmatched bases: 11. CDR1 is MNHEY, CDR2 SMNVEV, per germline (reference sequence). CDR3 length: 15 residues.

The gene calls are TRBV6-1 and TRBJ2-7, with 7 bases that match TRBD2. The junction had 9 bases not matched to a gene; V was cut back by 5 bases and J by 5 bases. CDR1 is MNHNS and CDR2 is SASEGT in the germline V gene. This CDR3 has 14 residues. For the CDR3, the DNA is TGTGCCAGCAGTCCCTCAGGAGCGGGAAACGAGCAGTACTTC. It codes for CASSPSGAGNEQYF.

The sample holds a few counts of this clone. CDR3 loop: CASSADSMGNTIYF. The CDR3 DNA reads TGTGCCAGCAGCGCGGACAGTATGGGGAACACCATATATTTT. The chain employs TRBV28 and TRBJ1-3, with D perhaps TRBD1 (6 bases). The CDR3 covers 14 residues. Trimming left V 6 bases short and J 7 bases short, with 16 bases between. In germline, CDR1 is MDHEN, CDR2 SYDVKM.

The chain recombines TRBV6-5 with TRBJ2-2; D is unclear. V dropped 7 bases and J dropped 5 bases, with 11 bases sitting between them. CDR1 and CDR2 from the germline V gene are MNHEY and SVGAGI. The CDR3 has 13 residues. CDR3 in DNA: TGTGCCAGCAATCCCACGAGGACCGGGGAGCTGTTTTTT. The encoded protein is CASNPTRTGELFF.

The chain links TRBV5-1 to TRBJ2-7, with 8 positions matching TRBD2. Per germline, CDR1 SGHRS and CDR2 YFSETQ. J was trimmed by 0 bases and V by 0 bases; bases with no gene match: 5. The CDR3 spans 16 residues. The CDR3 bases are TGCGCCAGCAGCTTGGGGGGTAGCGGGACCTCCTACGAGCAGTACTTC. It codes for CASSLGGSGTSYEQYF.